The 16 T cell receptor beta chains below were found in one sample sequenced in a study of patients and donors after allogeneic stem cell transplantation. Via MiXCR, TCRdb re-called the RT-PCR reads, giving one row per CDR3 protein. Of about 400,000 distinct CDR3 sequences in the sample, 15% to 20% were seen once. Input material: blood, either unsorted or a sorted T cell fraction (not recorded which). The receptors derive from a human donor who was either an allogeneic HSCT recipient or a stem cell or donor lymphocyte infusion donor (not recorded which). It is not recorded whose cells these are; they may come from a transplant donor.

This clonotype was seen a few times. The V and J genes are TRBV5-1 and TRBJ1-1; perhaps TRBD1 as D (5 bases). Trimming took 4 bases from V and 1 from J, leaving 17 bases between them. This CDR3 comprises 16 residues. Germline-derived CDR1 and CDR2 are SGHRS and YFSETQ. This CDR3 reads CASSTGTLRWNTEAFF. DNA for the CDR3: TGCGCCAGCAGCACTGGGACCCTGCGATGGAACACTGAAGCTTTCTTT. The full variable domain, rest sourced from reference TRBV5-1 and TRBJ1-1, is KAGVTQTPRYLIKTRGQQVTLSCSPISGHRSVSWYQQTPGQGLQFLFEYFSETQRNKGNFPGRFSGRQFSNSRSEMNVSTLELGDSALYLCASSTGTLRWNTEAFFGQGTRLTVV.

The chain couples TRBV5-1 to TRBJ1-1; D perhaps matches TRBD1 (5 bases). V was clipped by 0 bases and J by 5 bases, with 14 bases between them. CDR1 and CDR2 (germline): SGHRS, YFSETQ. The CDR3 spans 15 residues. Here the CDR3 reads CASSLDGTAGTEAFF. The CDR3 DNA is TGCGCCAGCAGCTTGGACGGGACGGCTGGGACTGAAGCTTTCTTT.

The genes are TRBV6-1 and TRBJ1-1, with D unresolved. This CDR3 comprises 11 residues. From germline, CDR1 is MNHNS and CDR2 SASEGT. V dropped 1 base and J dropped 11 bases, with 8 bases sitting between them. The CDR3 region has the DNA TGTGCCAGCAGTGAAGTGGCTTATGCTTTCTTT. Amino acid sequence: CASSEVAYAFF.

This clonotype showed up just a few times. The chain has TRBV11-2 and TRBJ1-4; D may be TRBD1 (6 bases). The germline CDR1 and CDR2 sequences are SGHAT and FQNNGV. The CDR3 contains 15 residues. Trimming took off 4 bases at V and 4 bases at J, with 13 bases between the two ends. This CDR3 is CASSSPGAFNEKLFF. Here the CDR3 DNA reads TGTGCCAGCAGCTCCCCAGGGGCGTTTAATGAAAAACTGTTTTTT.

This chain joins TRBV5-1 and TRBJ2-7; D possibly corresponds to TRBD2 (6 bases). The CDR3 contains 15 residues. CDR1 and CDR2 from the germline V gene are SGHRS and YFSETQ. V was shortened by 1 base and J by 3 bases, with 14 bases between the two germline ends. The DNA for the CDR3 is TGCGCCAGCAGCTTGTTTCCAGGCGGGGTCTACGAGCAGTACTTC. Translating it yields CASSLFPGGVYEQYF.

CDR3 loop: CASSQDRFYGYTF. The CDR3 DNA sequence: TGCGCCAGCAGCCAGGACAGATTCTATGGCTACACCTTC. The chain has TRBV4-3 and TRBJ1-2; maybe TRBD1 (6 bases). Germline loops: CDR1 LGHNA, CDR2 YSLEER. The CDR3 covers 13 residues. Trimming left V 3 bases short and J 4 bases short, with 9 bases between.

The chain employs TRBV2 and TRBJ1-1; perhaps TRBD1 as D (6 bases). Germline V gene sequence: CDR1 SNHLY, CDR2 FYNNEI. The CDR3 spans 12 residues. The V gene lost 5 bases and the J gene lost 10 bases, with 14 bases spanning the gap. CDR3 sequence: CASSPRTVGAFF. Written as DNA, the CDR3 is TGTGCCAGCAGTCCCCGGACAGTCGGAGCTTTCTTT.

Only a few counts were recorded for this clonotype. The chain is built from TRBV19 and TRBJ2-1; weak D call: TRBD2 (5 bases). CDR3 length equals 16 residues. Looked up from germline, CDR1 is LNHDA and CDR2 is SQIVND (reference sequence). V lost 0 bases and J 6 bases, leaving 15 bases between the germline ends. The CDR3 DNA reads TGTGCCAGTAGTATAGATCGAGGGCGCTTAGTCAATGAGCAGTTCTTC. This gives the protein CASSIDRGRLVNEQFF.

This clonotype was seen only a few times. V is TRBV9 and J is TRBJ1-5, with D tentatively TRBD1 (5 bases). The V end was cut by 5 bases, the J end by 3 bases, with 15 bases between. CDR1 SGDLS and CDR2 YYNGEE come from the germline V gene. There are 15 residues in the CDR3. This CDR3 is CASSKGTKDNQPQHF. CDR3 sequence (DNA): TGTGCCAGCAGTAAGGGGACGAAGGACAATCAGCCCCAGCATTTT.

The table lists this clonotype with a count of one. This chain uses TRBV24-1 with TRBJ2-1, with D unresolved. The germline V gene has CDR1 KGHDR and CDR2 SFDVKD. CDR3 size: 13 residues. V gave up 5 bases and J gave up 0 bases, with 4 bases separating them. The CDR3 sequence is CATSVGSYNEQFF. In DNA, the CDR3 is TGTGCCACCAGTGTGGGCTCCTACAATGAGCAGTTCTTC.

The chain recombines TRBV21-1 with TRBJ1-1; the table calls TRBD1, which could not be checked here. TRBV21-1 is given as a pseudogene. The CDR3 loop spans 13 amino acids. CDR3: CASSKRDRAEAFF. CDR3 nucleotides: TGTGCCAGCAGCAAAAGGGACAGGGCTGAAGCTTTCTTT.

The chain carries TRBV9 and TRBJ2-2, with a tentative D call TRBD2 (6 bases). Germline V CDR1 and CDR2: SGDLS, YYNGEE. Trimming took 9 bases from V and 8 from J, leaving 17 bases between them. There are 13 residues in the CDR3. The CDR3 sequence is CATVRRVGGELFF. The CDR3 DNA reads as TGTGCCACCGTAAGGAGGGTCGGAGGGGAGCTGTTTTTT.

The chain recombines TRBV5-6 with TRBJ2-1; D is uncertain. The CDR3 consists of 14 residues. Trimming removed 0 bases from V and 4 bases from J, with 8 bases in between. The germline V gene encodes CDR1 SGHDT and CDR2 YYEEEE. The CDR3 coding sequence is TGTGCCAGCAGCTTGGACGTTAATTACAATGAGCAGTTCTTC. Translation: CASSLDVNYNEQFF. Combining the CDR3 with reference TRBV5-6 and TRBJ2-1 gives the whole variable domain DAGVTQSPTHLIKTRGQQVTLRCSPKSGHDTVSWYQQALGQGPQFIFQYYEEEERQRGNFPDRFSGHQFPNYSSELNVNALLLGDSALYLCASSLDVNYNEQFFGPGTRLTVL.

V usage is TRBV12-3 or TRBV12-4 and J usage is TRBJ2-7, with TRBD2 as a possible D gene (6 bases). The length of the CDR3 is 14 residues. V was pared by 0 bases and J by 5 bases, with 11 bases between. The CDR3 DNA reads as TGTGCCAGCAGTTTAGCAGTTTGGAGGGACGAGCAGTACTTC. Encoded protein: CASSLAVWRDEQYF.

This chain links TRBV24-1 with TRBJ2-2; the match to TRBD1 covers 9 bases. CDR3 length: 15 amino acids. Germline values: CDR1 KGHDR, CDR2 SFDVKD. With 4 bases clipped from V and 7 bases from J, the junction kept 6 bases outside the gene matches. This CDR3 is CATSEHRGLGGELFF. The CDR3 DNA follows: TGTGCCACCAGTGAACACAGGGGGCTTGGCGGGGAGCTGTTTTTT.

This clonotype has a handful of counts. The V call is TRBV7-9, the J call TRBJ1-2, with a tentative D call TRBD1 (6 bases). CDR1 and CDR2 from the germline V gene are SEHNR and FQNEAQ (reference sequence). Trimming pared 1 base from V and 6 bases from J, leaving 12 bases between. This CDR3 has 14 amino acids. CDR3 sequence: CASSLVETGHGYTF. CDR3 bases: TGTGCCAGCAGCTTAGTGGAGACAGGTCATGGCTACACCTTC.